This T cell receptor (beta chain) comes out of a study of blood T cell repertoires in COVID-19. Study as a whole: There were acute and convalescent COVID-19 samples, and they came from the United States, Italy and Spain.

This clone showed up just once. Method: immunoSEQ multiplex PCR; TCRdb's copy keeps in-frame clones and lacks some. Found here are roughly 230,000 clones, under 90% of them singletons; the top ten hold about 3.8%. Trimming took 2 bases from V and 6 from J, leaving 13 bases between them. CDR1 and CDR2 from the germline V gene are MNHNS and SASEGT. CDR3 size: 14 residues. The origin of this receptor is a woman aged 80 or older with acute or convalescent COVID-19. The chain is built from TRBV6-1 and TRBJ1-1, with D perhaps matching TRBD1 (6 bases). The sequenced material came from peripheral blood. Here the CDR3 DNA reads TGTGCCAGCAGTGAACAGGGGCGCGGCCCTGAAGCTTTCTTT. Protein: CASSEQGRGPEAFF.